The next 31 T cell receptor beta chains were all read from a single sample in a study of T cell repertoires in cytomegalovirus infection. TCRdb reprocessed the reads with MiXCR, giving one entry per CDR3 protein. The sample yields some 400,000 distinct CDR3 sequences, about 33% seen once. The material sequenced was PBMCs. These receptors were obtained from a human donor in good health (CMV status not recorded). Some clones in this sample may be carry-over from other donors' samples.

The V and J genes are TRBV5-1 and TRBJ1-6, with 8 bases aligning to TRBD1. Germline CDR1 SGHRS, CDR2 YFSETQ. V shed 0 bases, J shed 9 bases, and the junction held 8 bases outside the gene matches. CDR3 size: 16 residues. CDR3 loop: CASSLGGQGLGSPLHF. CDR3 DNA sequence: TGCGCCAGCAGCTTGGGCGGACAGGGCCTAGGTTCACCCCTCCACTTT.

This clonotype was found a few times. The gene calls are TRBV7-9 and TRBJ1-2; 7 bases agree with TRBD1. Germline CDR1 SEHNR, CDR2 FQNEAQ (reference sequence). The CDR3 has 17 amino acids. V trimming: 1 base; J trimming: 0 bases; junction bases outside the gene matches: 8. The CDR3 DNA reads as TGTGCCAGCAGCTTAGGAGGGACAGCAACTTCTAACTATGGCTACACCTTC. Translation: CASSLGGTATSNYGYTF.

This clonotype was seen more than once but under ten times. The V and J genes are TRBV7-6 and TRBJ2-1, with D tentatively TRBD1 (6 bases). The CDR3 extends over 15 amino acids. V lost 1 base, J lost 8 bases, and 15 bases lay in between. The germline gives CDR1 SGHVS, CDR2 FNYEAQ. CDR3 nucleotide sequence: TGTGCCAGCAGCTTAGTGCCCCAACAGGGCCATGAGCAGTTCTTC. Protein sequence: CASSLVPQQGHEQFF.

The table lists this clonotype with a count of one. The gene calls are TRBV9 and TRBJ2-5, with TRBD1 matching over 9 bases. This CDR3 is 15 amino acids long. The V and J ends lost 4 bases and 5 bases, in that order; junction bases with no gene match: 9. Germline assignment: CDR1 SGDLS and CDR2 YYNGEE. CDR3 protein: CASSLSWTGVETQYF. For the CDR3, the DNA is TGTGCCAGCAGCTTATCTTGGACAGGGGTGGAGACCCAGTACTTC.

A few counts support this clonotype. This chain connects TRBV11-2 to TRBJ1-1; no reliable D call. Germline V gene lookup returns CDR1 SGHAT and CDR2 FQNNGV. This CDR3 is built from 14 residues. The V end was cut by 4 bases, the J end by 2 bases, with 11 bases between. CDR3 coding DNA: TGTGCCAGCAGCTCAACTTTCGGCAACACTGAAGCTTTCTTT. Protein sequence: CASSSTFGNTEAFF.

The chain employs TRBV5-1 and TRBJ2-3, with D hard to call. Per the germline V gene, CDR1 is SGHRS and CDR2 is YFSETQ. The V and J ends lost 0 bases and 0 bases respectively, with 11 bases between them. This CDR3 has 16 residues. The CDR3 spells CASSLGALSSTDTQYF. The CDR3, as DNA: TGCGCCAGCAGCTTGGGGGCCCTAAGCAGCACAGATACGCAGTATTTT.

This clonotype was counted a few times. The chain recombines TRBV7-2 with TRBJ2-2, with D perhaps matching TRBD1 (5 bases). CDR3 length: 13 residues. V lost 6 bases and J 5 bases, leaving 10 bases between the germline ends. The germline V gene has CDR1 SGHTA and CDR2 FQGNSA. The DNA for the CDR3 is TGTGCCAGCAGTCGCAGGGAAACCGGGGAGCTGTTTTTT. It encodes CASSRRETGELFF.

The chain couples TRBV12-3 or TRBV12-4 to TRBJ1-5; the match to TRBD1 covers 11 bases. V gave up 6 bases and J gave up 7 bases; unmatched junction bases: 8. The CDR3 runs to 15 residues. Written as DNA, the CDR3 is TGTGCCAGCAGCTCGGACAGGGGGCCTCCCCAGCCCCAGCATTTT. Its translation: CASSSDRGPPQPQHF.

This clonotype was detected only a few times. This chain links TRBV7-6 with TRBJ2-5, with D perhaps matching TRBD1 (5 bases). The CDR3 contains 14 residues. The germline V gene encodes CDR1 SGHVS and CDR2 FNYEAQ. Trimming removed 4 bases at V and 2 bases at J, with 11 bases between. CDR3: CASSSAGAQETQYF. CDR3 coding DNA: TGTGCCAGCAGCTCCGCTGGGGCTCAAGAGACCCAGTACTTC.

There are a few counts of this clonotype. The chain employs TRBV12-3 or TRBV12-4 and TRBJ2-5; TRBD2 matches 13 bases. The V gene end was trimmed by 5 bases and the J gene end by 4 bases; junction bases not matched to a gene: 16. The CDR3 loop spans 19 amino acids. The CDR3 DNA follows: TGTGCCAGCAGTCCCCCCCCGGGACTAGCGGGGAGCAAGCGAGAGACCCAGTACTTC. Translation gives CASSPPPGLAGSKRETQYF.

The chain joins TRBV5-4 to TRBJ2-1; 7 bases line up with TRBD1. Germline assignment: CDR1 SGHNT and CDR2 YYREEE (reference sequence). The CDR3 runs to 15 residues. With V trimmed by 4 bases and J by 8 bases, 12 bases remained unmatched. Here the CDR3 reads CASSPGRVTGDEQFF. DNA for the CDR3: TGTGCCAGCAGCCCTGGACGAGTAACAGGGGATGAGCAGTTCTTC.

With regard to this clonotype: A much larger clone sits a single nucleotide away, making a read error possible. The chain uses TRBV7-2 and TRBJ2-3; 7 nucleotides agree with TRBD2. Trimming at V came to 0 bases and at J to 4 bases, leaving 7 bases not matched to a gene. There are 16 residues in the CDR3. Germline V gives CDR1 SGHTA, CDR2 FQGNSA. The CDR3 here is CASSLANSGWADTQYF. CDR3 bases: TGTGCCAGCAGCTTAGCAAATAGCGGGTGGGCAGATACGCAGTATTTT.

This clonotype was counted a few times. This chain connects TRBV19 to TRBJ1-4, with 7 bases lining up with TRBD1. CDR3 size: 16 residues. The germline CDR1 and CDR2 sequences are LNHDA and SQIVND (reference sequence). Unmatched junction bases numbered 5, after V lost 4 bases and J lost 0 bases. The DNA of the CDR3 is TGTGCCAGTAGTACTGGGACAGCCGCAACTAATGAAAAACTGTTTTTT. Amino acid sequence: CASSTGTAATNEKLFF.

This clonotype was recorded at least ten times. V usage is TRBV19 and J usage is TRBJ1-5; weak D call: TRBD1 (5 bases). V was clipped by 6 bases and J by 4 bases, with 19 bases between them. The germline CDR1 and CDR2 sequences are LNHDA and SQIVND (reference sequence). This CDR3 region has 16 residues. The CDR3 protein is CASRVGREVMNQPQHF. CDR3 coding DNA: TGTGCCAGTAGAGTCGGCAGGGAGGTTATGAATCAGCCCCAGCATTTT. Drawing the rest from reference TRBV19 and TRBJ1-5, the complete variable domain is DGGITQSPKYLFRKEGQNVTLSCEQNLNHDAMYWYRQDPGQGLRLIYYSQIVNDFQKGDIAEGYSVSREKKESFPLTVTSAQKNPTAFYLCASRVGREVMNQPQHFGDGTRLSIL.

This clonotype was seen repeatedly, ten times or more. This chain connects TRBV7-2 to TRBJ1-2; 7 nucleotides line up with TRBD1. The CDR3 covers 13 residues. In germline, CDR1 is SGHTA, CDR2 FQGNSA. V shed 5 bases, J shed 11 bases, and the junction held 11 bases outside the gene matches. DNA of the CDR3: TGTGCCAGCAGCGCCCGGGACAGTCGATCGTACACCTTC. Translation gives CASSARDSRSYTF.

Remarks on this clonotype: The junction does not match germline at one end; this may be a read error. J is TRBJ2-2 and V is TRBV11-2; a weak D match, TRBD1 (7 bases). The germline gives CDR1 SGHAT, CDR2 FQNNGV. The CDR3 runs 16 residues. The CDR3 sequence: CSSSSAGQTNTGELFF. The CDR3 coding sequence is TGTTCCAGCAGCTCGGCGGGACAGACGAACACCGGGGAGCTGTTTTTT.

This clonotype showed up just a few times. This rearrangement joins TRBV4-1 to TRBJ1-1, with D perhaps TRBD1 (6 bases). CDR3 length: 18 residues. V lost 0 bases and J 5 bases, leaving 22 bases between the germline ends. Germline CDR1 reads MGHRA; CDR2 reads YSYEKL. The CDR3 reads CASSQERWGRGGGTEAFF. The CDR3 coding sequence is TGCGCCAGCAGCCAAGAGCGCTGGGGTAGGGGGGGTGGGACTGAAGCTTTCTTT.

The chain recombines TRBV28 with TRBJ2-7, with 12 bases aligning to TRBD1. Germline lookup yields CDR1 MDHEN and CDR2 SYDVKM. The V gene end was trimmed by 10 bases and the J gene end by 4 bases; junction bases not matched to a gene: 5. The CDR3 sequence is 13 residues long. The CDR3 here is CAIGTGGAYEQYF. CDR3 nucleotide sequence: TGTGCCATCGGGACAGGGGGCGCGTACGAGCAGTACTTC.

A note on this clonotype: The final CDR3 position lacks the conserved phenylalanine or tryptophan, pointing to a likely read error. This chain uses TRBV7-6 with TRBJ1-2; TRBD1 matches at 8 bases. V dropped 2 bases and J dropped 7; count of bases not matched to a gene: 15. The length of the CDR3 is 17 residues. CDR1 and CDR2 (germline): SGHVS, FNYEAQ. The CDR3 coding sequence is TGTGCCAGCAGCTTAACCGGGGCCCGACAGGGGCGCACTGGCTACACCTTA. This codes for CASSLTGARQGRTGYTL.

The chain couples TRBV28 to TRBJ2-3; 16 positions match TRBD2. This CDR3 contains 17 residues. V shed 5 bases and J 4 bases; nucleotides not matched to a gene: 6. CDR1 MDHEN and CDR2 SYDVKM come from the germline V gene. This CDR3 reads CASSLGTSGGGADTQYF. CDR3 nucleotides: TGTGCCAGCAGTCTAGGGACTAGCGGGGGGGGCGCAGATACGCAGTATTTT.

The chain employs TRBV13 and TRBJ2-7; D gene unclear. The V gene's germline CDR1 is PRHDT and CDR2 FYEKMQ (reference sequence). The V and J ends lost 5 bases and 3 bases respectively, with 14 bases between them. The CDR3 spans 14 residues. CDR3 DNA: TGTGCCAGCAGCCCGTCCCTATACAACTACGAGCAGTACTTC. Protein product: CASSPSLYNYEQYF.

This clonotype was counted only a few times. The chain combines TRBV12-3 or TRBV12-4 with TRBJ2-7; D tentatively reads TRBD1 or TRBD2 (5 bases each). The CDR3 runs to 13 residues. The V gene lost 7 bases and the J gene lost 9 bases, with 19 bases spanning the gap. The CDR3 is CASTWDGTTGQYF. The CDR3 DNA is TGTGCCAGCACCTGGGACGGAACTACGGGGCAGTACTTC.

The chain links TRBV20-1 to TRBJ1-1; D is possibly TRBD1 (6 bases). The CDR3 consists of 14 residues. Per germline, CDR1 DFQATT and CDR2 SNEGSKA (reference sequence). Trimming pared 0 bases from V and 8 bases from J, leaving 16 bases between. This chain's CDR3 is CSARDVQGPREAFF. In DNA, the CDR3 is TGCAGTGCTAGAGATGTGCAGGGGCCAAGGGAAGCTTTCTTT.

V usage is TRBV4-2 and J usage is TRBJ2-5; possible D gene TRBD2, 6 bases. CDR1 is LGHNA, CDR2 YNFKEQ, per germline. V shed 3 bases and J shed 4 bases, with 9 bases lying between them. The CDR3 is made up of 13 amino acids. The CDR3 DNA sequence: TGTGCCAGCAGCCAGCGGGGTGGAGAGACCCAGTACTTC. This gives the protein CASSQRGGETQYF.

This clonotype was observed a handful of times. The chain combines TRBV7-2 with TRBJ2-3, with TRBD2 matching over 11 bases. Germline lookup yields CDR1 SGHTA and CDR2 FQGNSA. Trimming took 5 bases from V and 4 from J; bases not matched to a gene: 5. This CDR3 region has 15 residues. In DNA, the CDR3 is TGTGCCAGCAGCATCAAGGGACTAGCGGCAGATACGCAGTATTTT. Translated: CASSIKGLAADTQYF. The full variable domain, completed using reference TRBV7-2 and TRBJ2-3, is GAGVSQSPSNKVTEKGKDVELRCDPISGHTALYWYRQSLGQGLEFLIYFQGNSAPDKSGLPSDRFSAERTGGSVSTLTIQRTQQEDSAVYLCASSIKGLAADTQYFGPGTRLTVL.

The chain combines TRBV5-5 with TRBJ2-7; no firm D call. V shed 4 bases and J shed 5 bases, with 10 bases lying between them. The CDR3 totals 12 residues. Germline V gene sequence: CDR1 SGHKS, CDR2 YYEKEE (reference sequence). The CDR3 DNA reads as TGTGCCAGCAGCACCCGGATCCACGAGCAGTACTTC. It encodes CASSTRIHEQYF.

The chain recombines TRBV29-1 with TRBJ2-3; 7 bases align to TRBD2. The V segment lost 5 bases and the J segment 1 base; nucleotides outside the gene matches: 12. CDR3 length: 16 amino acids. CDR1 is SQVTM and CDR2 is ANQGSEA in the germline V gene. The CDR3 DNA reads TGCAGCGTTACTCAGATCGGGGGGAAATGCACAGATACGCAGTATTTT. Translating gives CSVTQIGGKCTDTQYF.

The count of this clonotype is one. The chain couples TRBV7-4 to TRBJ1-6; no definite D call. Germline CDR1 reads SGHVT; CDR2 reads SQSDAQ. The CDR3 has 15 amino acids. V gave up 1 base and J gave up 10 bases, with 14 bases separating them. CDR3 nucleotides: TGTGCCAGCAGCTTAGACTCAAGAAGAGACTCACCCCTCCACTTT. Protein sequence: CASSLDSRRDSPLHF.

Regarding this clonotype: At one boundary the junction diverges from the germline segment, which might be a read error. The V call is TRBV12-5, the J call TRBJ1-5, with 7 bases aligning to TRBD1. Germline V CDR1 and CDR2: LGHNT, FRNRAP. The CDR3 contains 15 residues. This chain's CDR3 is CAILDDRDGNQPQPF. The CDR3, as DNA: TGTGCTATTTTGGACGACAGGGACGGCAATCAGCCCCAGCCTTTT. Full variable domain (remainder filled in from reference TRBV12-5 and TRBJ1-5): DARVTQTPRHKVTEMGQEVTMRCQPILGHNTVFWYRQTMMQGLELLAYFRNRAPLDDSGMPKDRFSAEMPDATLATLKIQPSEPRDSAVYFCAILDDRDGNQPQPFGDGTRLSIL.

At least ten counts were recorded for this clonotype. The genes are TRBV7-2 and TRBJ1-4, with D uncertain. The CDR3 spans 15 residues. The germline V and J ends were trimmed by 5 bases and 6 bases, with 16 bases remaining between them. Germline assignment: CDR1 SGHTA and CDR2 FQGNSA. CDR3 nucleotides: TGTGCCAGCAGCGCGGACGGAGGCGGGTATGAAAAACTGTTTTTT. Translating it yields CASSADGGGYEKLFF. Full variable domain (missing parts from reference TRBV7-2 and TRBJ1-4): GAGVSQSPSNKVTEKGKDVELRCDPISGHTALYWYRQSLGQGLEFLIYFQGNSAPDKSGLPSDRFSAERTGGSVSTLTIQRTQQEDSAVYLCASSADGGGYEKLFFGSGTQLSVL.

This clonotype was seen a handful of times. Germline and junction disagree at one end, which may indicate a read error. This CDR3 reads CASSSGTTGGAYHSF. In DNA form, the CDR3 reads TGTGCCAGCAGTTCGGGCACCACAGGGGGCGCTTACCATTCCTTC. The gene calls are TRBV28 and TRBJ2-7, with 9 bases matching TRBD1. From germline, CDR1 is MDHEN and CDR2 SYDVKM. The CDR3 is 15 residues long.